This entry describes one TCR beta chain. Its cognate antigen has yet to be identified. Base qualities are not recorded, but no much larger clone differs from it by a single base. Collaborating institutions collected whole blood in K2EDTA tubes following their own protocols. For TCRbeta analysis, collaborators shipped samples in one of three forms: frozen whole blood, isolated PBMCs, or DNA extracted from either of those sample types. V was cut back by 5 bases and J by 4 bases, leaving a gap of 11 bases between them. CDR1 KGHSH and CDR2 LQKENI were looked up in the germline V gene. From cysteine to phenylalanine, the CDR3 is 13 amino acids long. Solely the CDR3 DNA is kept, with 39 bases framed from the first base. The data were obtained in a study of blood T cell repertoires in COVID-19 (dated by TCRdb to 2018 to 2020). In the study overall: Samples covering the acute and convalescent phases of COVID-19 were provided by collaborators in the United States, Italy and Spain. Nearly every sample came with metadata listing a de-identified subject ID, COVID-19 status, age in years and sex. The repertoires were made available in a free public database intended to serve as a resource for research on the immune response to SARS-CoV-2. Where available, HLA class I and class II types were obtained from metadata supplied by the sample provider rather than from assay-based typing. The material from the prospective study consisted of cDNA or gDNA derived from T cells, B-cell-depleted T cells, or PBMCs. The samples were drawn from two sources: the first 160 participants of the ongoing ImmuneRACE study, and 1,000 to 1,500 subjects contributed by 6 global collaborators. Deeply sampled blood TCRbeta repertoires from subjects exposed to, actively infected with, or recovered from COVID-19 were included in the dataset.

What the research found in general, with its limitations: The amount of clinical and demographic metadata varied by source and participant and was provided uncurated.

TCRbeta CDR3 regions were amplified from genomic DNA by means of the immunoSEQ Assay, a bias-controlled multiplex PCR. The paper's processing steps were these. Within the assay, amplification of reference gene primers was used to estimate how many nucleated cells each sample contained. To quantify the absolute abundance of each unique TCRbeta CDR3 rearrangement, sequence reads were collapsed and filtered. For each sample, productive Simpson clonality was calculated as the square root of Simpson's diversity index over productive rearrangements. TCRdb's version of the immuneACCESS table is confined to in-frame rearrangements and falls short of the full clone set. An unresolved V gene accounts for under half of the shortfall where checked; the remainder is of unknown origin. That table furnishes V, J and clone size, whereas the DNA furnished D and trimming. In all, the sample holds 70,000 to 85,000 clones, and around four fifths of those were seen once. The ten largest make up 39% of the sample.

Material for sequencing was peripheral blood. This clonotype was obtained from an older man with active or convalescent COVID-19. The rearranged chain carries TRBV18 and TRBJ1-1; no D gene is confidently identified. The nucleotides are TGTGCCAGCTCAAGTAGGGAGGGCACTGAAGCTTTCTTT. The encoded protein is CASSSREGTEAFF.